These 21 T cell receptor beta chains were all obtained from the same sample, sequenced in a study of blood T cell repertoires in COVID-19. Clones were read by immunoSEQ multiplex PCR, and TCRdb kept only the in-frame ones, dropping some. The sample consists of approximately 50,000 clones, 65% to 90% of them appearing once. The sample taken for sequencing was peripheral blood. These receptors all come from a human donor in a cohort sampled during active COVID-19.

The V call is TRBV11-3, the J call TRBJ2-1; D perhaps matches TRBD1 (7 bases). V was shortened by 2 bases and J by 4 bases, with 12 bases between the two germline ends. CDR3 length: 15 amino acids. Per germline, CDR1 SGHNT and CDR2 YENEEA. CDR3 nucleotides: TGTGCCAGCAGCTTAAGGAGGGACAGATACAATGAGCAGTTCTTC. Its protein is CASSLRRDRYNEQFF.

The sample holds a few counts of this clone. The chain has TRBV3-1 (or the pseudogene TRBV3-2) and TRBJ2-7, with a possible D match to TRBD2 (5 bases). The CDR3 is made up of 12 amino acids. Germline values: CDR1 LGHDT, CDR2 YNNKEL (reference sequence). Trimming removed 0 bases at V and 6 bases at J, with 6 bases between. CDR3 protein: CASSQESGEQYF. CDR3 DNA: TGTGCCAGCAGCCAAGAGAGCGGCGAGCAGTACTTC.

V is TRBV5-1 and J is TRBJ1-1; D perhaps matches TRBD1 (6 bases). The CDR3 is 14 residues long. The V end lost 3 bases, the J end lost 2 bases, and 11 bases lay between the germline ends. Per germline, CDR1 SGHRS and CDR2 YFSETQ. The CDR3 sequence: CASSSEDRNTEAFF. The CDR3 nucleotides read TGCGCCAGCAGCTCTGAGGACAGAAACACTGAAGCTTTCTTT.

CDR3 protein: CASSDEGDRGYTF. For the CDR3, the DNA is TGTGCCAGCAGTGACGAGGGGGACAGGGGCTACACCTTC. The chain uses TRBV7-9 and TRBJ1-2, with 8 bases aligning to TRBD1. V dropped 6 bases and J dropped 8; count of bases not matched to a gene: 8. The CDR3 is 13 residues long. Germline loops: CDR1 SEHNR, CDR2 FQNEAQ (reference sequence).

The rearrangement joins TRBV9 to TRBJ1-2, with D perhaps matching TRBD1 (6 bases). CDR1 is SGDLS and CDR2 is YYNGEE in the germline V gene. Trimming removed 2 bases from V and 5 bases from J, with 10 bases in between. This CDR3 spans 13 amino acids. The CDR3 reads CASSVQGPYGYTF. CDR3 bases: TGTGCCAGCAGCGTCCAGGGGCCTTATGGCTACACCTTC.

V usage is TRBV5-1 and J usage is TRBJ1-1; the match to TRBD1 covers 7 bases. The V segment lost 2 bases and the J segment 8 bases; nucleotides outside the gene matches: 12. This CDR3 contains 15 residues. CDR1 is SGHRS and CDR2 is YFSETQ in the germline V gene. The CDR3: CASSFGQGGGTEAFF. The DNA for the CDR3 is TGCGCCAGCAGCTTTGGGCAGGGGGGTGGTACGGAAGCTTTCTTT. Full variable domain (rest looked up from reference TRBV5-1 and TRBJ1-1): KAGVTQTPRYLIKTRGQQVTLSCSPISGHRSVSWYQQTPGQGLQFLFEYFSETQRNKGNFPGRFSGRQFSNSRSEMNVSTLELGDSALYLCASSFGQGGGTEAFFGQGTRLTVV.

The chain employs TRBV2 and TRBJ1-5; maybe TRBD1 (5 bases). The V end lost 8 bases, the J end lost 5 bases, and 19 bases lay between the germline ends. Germline V gene sequence: CDR1 SNHLY, CDR2 FYNNEI. CDR3 length: 15 residues. CDR3: CASLLESGLDQPQHF. In nucleotides, the CDR3 is TGTGCCAGCTTGTTAGAATCAGGGTTGGATCAGCCCCAGCATTTT.

In its sample, this clone was seen a few times. V usage is TRBV21-1 and J usage is TRBJ1-5. TRBV21-1 is designated a pseudogene. The CDR3 loop spans 16 amino acids. The CDR3, as DNA: TGTGCCAGCAGCAAAAGTTCCTCTTGCGACAATCAGCCCCAGCATTTT. This translates into CASSKSSSCDNQPQHF.

The chain uses TRBV5-6 and TRBJ2-7, with 7 nucleotides matching TRBD2. V gave up 1 base and J gave up 4 bases; unmatched junction bases: 11. The length of the CDR3 is 16 residues. Germline V gene sequence: CDR1 SGHDT, CDR2 YYEEEE. CDR3 nucleotide sequence: TGTGCCAGCAGCTTGTTTCCCGGTAGCGGGCGTTACGAGCAGTACTTC. Its protein is CASSLFPGSGRYEQYF.

The chain links TRBV28 to TRBJ2-7; the D gene is possibly TRBD1 (6 bases). Between the trimmed V and J ends, which lost 5 bases and 7 bases, there was a span of 12 bases. The CDR3 runs to 12 residues. Per the germline V gene, CDR1 is MDHEN and CDR2 is SYDVKM. CDR3: CASSSRGGEQYF. CDR3 DNA sequence: TGTGCCAGCAGTAGCAGGGGCGGGGAGCAGTACTTC.

This chain links TRBV10-2 with TRBJ1-2; perhaps TRBD1 as D (5 bases). Trimming took 4 bases from V and 3 from J, leaving 9 bases between them. CDR1 is WSHSY, CDR2 SAAADI, per germline. This CDR3 has 13 amino acids. CDR3 region: CASSGQLHYGYTF. The CDR3 coding sequence is TGCGCCAGCAGTGGACAGTTACACTATGGCTACACCTTC.

The J gene is TRBJ1-6, the V gene TRBV27, with TRBD1 as a possible D gene (6 bases). Trimming took off 5 bases at V and 5 bases at J, with 13 bases between the two ends. The germline V gene encodes CDR1 MNHEY and CDR2 SMNVEV (reference sequence). The CDR3 has 15 residues. The DNA for the CDR3 is TGTGCCAGCAGTCTCAGGACAGCCCATAATTCACCCCTCCACTTT. Its protein product is CASSLRTAHNSPLHF.

This clone has just one count. The chain carries TRBV14 and TRBJ2-2, with unresolved D. Trimming removed 2 bases from V and 6 bases from J, with 7 bases in between. The CDR3 covers 13 residues. Germline loops: CDR1 SGHDN, CDR2 FVKESK. CDR3 region: CASSQFPAGELFF. Here the CDR3 DNA reads TGTGCCAGCAGCCAATTTCCAGCCGGGGAGCTGTTTTTT.

The gene calls are TRBV30 and TRBJ2-1, with D perhaps TRBD2 (5 bases). Germline-derived CDR1 and CDR2 are GTSNPN and SVGIG (reference sequence). V lost 5 bases to trimming and J lost 9 bases, with 17 bases between them. The CDR3 length is 13 residues. CDR3: CAWHPTSWAEQFF. The DNA of the CDR3 is TGTGCCTGGCACCCAACTAGTTGGGCTGAGCAGTTCTTC.

V usage is TRBV2 and J usage is TRBJ2-2; weak D call: TRBD2 (7 bases). The CDR3 extends over 16 amino acids. CDR1 is SNHLY, CDR2 FYNNEI, per germline. With 4 bases removed from V and 2 bases from J, the gap between germline ends came to 14 bases. In DNA form, the CDR3 reads TGTGCCAGCAGTGGGGAGGGGGGACACAACACCGGGGAGCTGTTTTTT. Encoded protein: CASSGEGGHNTGELFF.

The CDR3 bases are TGCGCCAGCAGTTACCCGACAGTCTACGAGCAGTACTTC. The encoded protein is CASSYPTVYEQYF. This chain connects TRBV10-1 to TRBJ2-7; a possible D gene is TRBD1 (5 bases). Germline V gene lookup returns CDR1 WNHNN and CDR2 SYGVQD (reference sequence). The CDR3 runs to 13 residues. Trimming shortened V by 5 bases and J by 3 bases, and 11 bases separated the two germline ends.

The chain joins TRBV4-3 to TRBJ1-4; 7 nucleotides match TRBD1. V shed 1 base, J shed 4 bases, and the junction held 6 bases outside the gene matches. This CDR3 spans 16 amino acids. Germline CDR1 reads LGHNA; CDR2 reads YSLEER. The DNA for the CDR3 is TGCGCCAGCAGCCAAGTCGGCACAGGGGTTAATGAAAAACTGTTTTTT. It encodes CASSQVGTGVNEKLFF.

This chain joins TRBV29-1 and TRBJ2-1; 10 positions agree with TRBD1. Germline V gene data show CDR1 as SQVTM and CDR2 as ANQGSEA. The CDR3 has 16 residues. With 1 base clipped from V and 8 bases from J, the junction kept 11 bases outside the gene matches. CDR3 residues: CSVEGGLRDRGYEQFF. The CDR3 DNA is TGCAGCGTTGAAGGGGGTCTCCGGGACAGGGGTTATGAGCAGTTCTTC.

The chain couples TRBV4-2 to TRBJ2-7; TRBD1 matches at 8 bases. Per germline, CDR1 LGHNA and CDR2 YNFKEQ. The CDR3 spans 15 residues. J gave up 2 bases and V 2 bases, and 5 bases lay outside the gene matches. The CDR3 protein is CASSQIGTGAYEQYF. The CDR3 DNA follows: TGTGCCAGCAGCCAAATCGGGACAGGAGCCTACGAGCAGTACTTC.

The chain joins TRBV30 to TRBJ2-7; possible D gene TRBD1, 5 bases. Germline-derived CDR1 and CDR2 are GTSNPN and SVGIG (reference sequence). V was pared by 1 base and J by 6 bases, with 10 bases between. This CDR3 contains 12 residues. The CDR3 sequence is CAWSEGKGEQYF. Written as DNA, the CDR3 is TGTGCCTGGAGTGAGGGGAAGGGCGAGCAGTACTTC.

The V call is TRBV11-2, the J call TRBJ1-5, with 8 bases fitting TRBD1. The V gene's germline CDR1 is SGHAT and CDR2 FQNNGV. V was clipped by 5 bases and J by 8 bases; unmatched bases: 8. The CDR3 loop spans 14 amino acids. In DNA form, the CDR3 reads TGTGCCAGCAGCCTCCGGACAGGGCGGGAGCCCCAGCATTTT. As protein: CASSLRTGREPQHF.